A selection of T cell receptor beta chains follows, all from one sample in a study of human T cells and chemical hapten exposure. One entry per CDR3 protein results from TCRdb running MiXCR on the RACE reads. In the table there are around 120,000 distinct CDR3 sequences, around an eighth of which are singletons. The specimen comprised whole blood, sampled in connection with sensitization to the hapten diphenylcyclopropenone (DPC). These receptors all stem from a woman aged 45-59 years with alopecia areata. Some clones in this sample may be carry-over from other donors' samples. CDR3s include the opening cysteine and the closing phenylalanine or tryptophan. Each record gives: D gene, clone size, CDR3 length, V gene, J gene, CDR3 protein, CDR3 DNA. The D gene is left open where the match is weak. The size field is filled for only some rows; it gives once, few, many or a size class.

d_gene: TRBD1
abundance: few
len: 19
v_gene: TRBV20-1
j_gene: TRBJ2-1
CDR3aa: CSARDPTGSGQGPYNEQFF
CDR3nt: TGCAGTGCTAGAGACCCGACAGGGTCCGGACAGGGACCCTACAATGAGCAGTTCTTC

d_gene: NA
abundance: few
len: 13
v_gene: TRBV24-1
j_gene: TRBJ1-1
CDR3aa: CATSEAMNTEAFF
CDR3nt: TGTGCCACCAGTGAGGCGATGAACACTGAAGCTTTCTTT

d_gene: NA
abundance: few
len: 13
v_gene: TRBV5-1
j_gene: TRBJ2-5
CDR3aa: CASAGMVEETQYF
CDR3nt: TGCGCCAGCGCGGGGATGGTGGAGGAGACCCAGTACTTC

d_gene: TRBD1
abundance: few
len: 14
v_gene: TRBV29-1
j_gene: TRBJ1-1
CDR3aa: CSVTLTGPHTEAFF
CDR3nt: TGCAGCGTTACGTTGACAGGGCCGCACACTGAAGCTTTCTTT

d_gene: TRBD1
abundance: many
len: 14
v_gene: TRBV20-1
j_gene: TRBJ2-5
CDR3aa: CSARDRVFQETQYF
CDR3nt: TGCAGTGCGAGGGACAGGGTCTTCCAAGAGACCCAGTACTTC

d_gene: NA
abundance: NA
len: 14
v_gene: TRBV21-1
j_gene: TRBJ2-1
CDR3aa: CASSRRRSDNEQFF
CDR3nt: TGTGCCAGCAGCCGGAGGCGCAGTGACAATGAGCAGTTCTTC

d_gene: NA
abundance: few
len: 11
v_gene: TRBV20-1
j_gene: TRBJ1-1
CDR3aa: CSAQGLGLAFF
CDR3nt: TGCAGTGCCCAGGGCCTGGGCCTGGCTTTCTTT

d_gene: NA
abundance: many
len: 15
v_gene: TRBV20-1
j_gene: TRBJ2-5
CDR3aa: CSARPDMGAGETQYF
CDR3nt: TGCAGTGCTAGACCTGACATGGGGGCGGGCGAGACCCAGTACTTC

d_gene: NA
abundance: NA
len: 15
v_gene: TRBV7-2
j_gene: TRBJ2-3
CDR3aa: CASSLQGGRTDTQYF
CDR3nt: TGTGCCAGCAGCTTACAGGGTGGGAGGACAGATACGCAGTATTTT

d_gene: TRBD1
abundance: few
len: 16
v_gene: TRBV18
j_gene: TRBJ2-5
CDR3aa: CASSPPAGGFQETQYF
CDR3nt: TGTGCCAGCTCACCACCGGCAGGGGGTTTCCAAGAGACCCAGTACTTC

d_gene: NA
abundance: many
len: 16
v_gene: TRBV18
j_gene: TRBJ1-3
CDR3aa: CASSPRDVGSGNTIYF
CDR3nt: TGTGCCAGCTCACCCCGGGACGTGGGCTCTGGAAACACCATATATTTT

d_gene: NA
abundance: few
len: 13
v_gene: TRBV7-6
j_gene: TRBJ2-2
CDR3aa: CASSLGMAGELFF
CDR3nt: TGTGCCAGCAGCTTAGGGATGGCCGGGGAGCTGTTTTTT

d_gene: TRBD1
abundance: many
len: 15
v_gene: TRBV11-2
j_gene: TRBJ2-1
CDR3aa: CASSLVSGQGSEQFF
CDR3nt: TGTGCCAGCAGCTTAGTTTCGGGACAGGGAAGTGAGCAGTTCTTC

d_gene: NA
abundance: NA
len: 12
v_gene: TRBV7-6
j_gene: TRBJ1-1
CDR3aa: CASSQDRGEAFF
CDR3nt: TGTGCCAGCAGCCAAGACAGAGGGGAAGCTTTCTTT

d_gene: NA
abundance: NA
len: 13
v_gene: TRBV6-1
j_gene: TRBJ1-5
CDR3aa: CASSGQFEQPQHF
CDR3nt: TGTGCCAGCAGCGGACAGTTCGAACAGCCCCAGCATTTT

d_gene: NA
abundance: few
len: 15
v_gene: TRBV19
j_gene: TRBJ1-2
CDR3aa: CASSITPGAPYGYTF
CDR3nt: TGTGCCAGTAGTATAACGCCAGGGGCGCCTTATGGCTACACCTTC

d_gene: TRBD1
abundance: few
len: 16
v_gene: TRBV28
j_gene: TRBJ2-7
CDR3aa: CASSLPGGTLRYEQYF
CDR3nt: TGTGCCAGCAGTTTACCAGGGGGCACATTGCGGTACGAGCAGTACTTC

d_gene: NA
abundance: NA
len: 14
v_gene: TRBV5-5
j_gene: TRBJ2-4
CDR3aa: CASSEIRGKNIQYF
CDR3nt: TGTGCCAGCAGTGAGATCAGGGGAAAAAACATTCAGTACTTC

d_gene: NA
abundance: NA
len: 13
v_gene: TRBV6-1
j_gene: TRBJ2-1
CDR3aa: CASSIQGFQEQFF
CDR3nt: TGTGCCAGCAGTATACAGGGATTCCAAGAGCAGTTCTTC

d_gene: NA
abundance: few
len: 15
v_gene: TRBV29-1
j_gene: TRBJ1-5
CDR3aa: CSVTQGTGGNQPQHF
CDR3nt: TGCAGCGTTACCCAAGGGACGGGTGGCAATCAGCCCCAGCATTTT

d_gene: NA
abundance: many
len: 11
v_gene: TRBV29-1
j_gene: TRBJ1-1
CDR3aa: CSVEENMVAFF
CDR3nt: TGCAGCGTTGAAGAGAATATGGTTGCTTTCTTT

d_gene: NA
abundance: many
len: 11
v_gene: TRBV20-1
j_gene: TRBJ1-2
CDR3aa: CSARSMVGYTF
CDR3nt: TGCAGTGCTAGATCGATGGTTGGCTACACCTTC

d_gene: TRBD1
abundance: few
len: 14
v_gene: TRBV28
j_gene: TRBJ2-7
CDR3aa: CASSLSGQLYEQYF
CDR3nt: TGTGCCAGCAGTCTATCGGGACAGCTATACGAGCAGTACTTC

d_gene: NA
abundance: NA
len: 17
v_gene: TRBV19
j_gene: TRBJ2-1
CDR3aa: CASSTLERGGPTREQFF
CDR3nt: TGTGCCAGTAGTACTCTCGAGAGGGGCGGGCCGACAAGGGAGCAGTTCTTC

d_gene: NA
abundance: few
len: 16
v_gene: TRBV29-1
j_gene: TRBJ2-3
CDR3aa: CSVEVYGLLSTDTQYF
CDR3nt: TGCAGCGTTGAAGTTTATGGGCTGTTAAGCACAGATACGCAGTATTTT

d_gene: NA
abundance: few
len: 14
v_gene: TRBV19
j_gene: TRBJ2-2
CDR3aa: CASSNRIGTGELFF
CDR3nt: TGTGCCAGTAGTAACAGGATTGGCACCGGGGAGCTGTTTTTT

d_gene: TRBD1
abundance: few
len: 15
v_gene: TRBV5-1
j_gene: TRBJ2-5
CDR3aa: CASREGTASQETQYF
CDR3nt: TGCGCCAGCAGAGAAGGGACAGCCAGTCAAGAGACCCAGTACTTC

d_gene: NA
abundance: few
len: 15
v_gene: TRBV7-9
j_gene: TRBJ2-7
CDR3aa: CASSLGGLTNYEQYF
CDR3nt: TGTGCCAGCAGCTTAGGCGGACTTACCAATTACGAGCAGTACTTC

d_gene: TRBD2
abundance: NA
len: 16
v_gene: TRBV7-9
j_gene: TRBJ2-3
CDR3aa: CASSSWTSGRADTQYF
CDR3nt: TGTGCCAGCAGCTCGTGGACTAGCGGGAGGGCAGATACGCAGTATTTT

d_gene: NA
abundance: few
len: 14
v_gene: TRBV7-9
j_gene: TRBJ1-2
CDR3aa: CASSPYGLGDGYTF
CDR3nt: TGTGCCAGCAGCCCTTACGGGTTAGGGGATGGCTACACCTTC

d_gene: NA
abundance: few
len: 14
v_gene: TRBV20-1
j_gene: TRBJ1-6
CDR3aa: CSAPGGGRDSPLHF
CDR3nt: TGCAGTGCCCCGGGAGGAGGGCGGGATTCACCCCTCCACTTT

d_gene: NA
abundance: many
len: 14
v_gene: TRBV7-9
j_gene: TRBJ1-5
CDR3aa: CASSRDNSDQPQHF
CDR3nt: TGTGCCAGCAGCCGGGACAATTCTGATCAGCCCCAGCATTTT

d_gene: TRBD2
abundance: many
len: 19
v_gene: TRBV5-4
j_gene: TRBJ2-1
CDR3aa: CASRGVRTSGRGTVDEQFF
CDR3nt: TGTGCCAGCAGGGGGGTACGGACTAGCGGGAGAGGTACTGTGGATGAGCAGTTCTTC

d_gene: TRBD1
abundance: few
len: 14
v_gene: TRBV11-2
j_gene: TRBJ1-2
CDR3aa: CASSLGGTAYGYTF
CDR3nt: TGTGCCAGCAGCTTAGGGGGGACAGCCTATGGCTACACCTTC

d_gene: NA
abundance: NA
len: 17
v_gene: TRBV27
j_gene: TRBJ1-5
CDR3aa: CASSFGTGDGIDQPQHF
CDR3nt: TGTGCCAGCAGTTTTGGGACCGGGGATGGTATTGATCAGCCCCAGCATTTT

d_gene: NA
abundance: few
len: 12
v_gene: TRBV18
j_gene: TRBJ2-5
CDR3aa: CASSPLDETQYF
CDR3nt: TGTGCCAGCTCACCACTTGATGAGACCCAGTACTTC

d_gene: TRBD1
abundance: many
len: 14
v_gene: TRBV14
j_gene: TRBJ2-3
CDR3aa: CASSTTGVRDTQYF
CDR3nt: TGTGCCAGCAGCACAACAGGGGTTAGAGATACGCAGTATTTT

d_gene: NA
abundance: NA
len: 8
v_gene: TRBV29-1
j_gene: TRBJ2-3
CDR3aa: CSADTQYF
CDR3nt: TGCAGCGCAGATACGCAGTATTTT

d_gene: TRBD1
abundance: few
len: 18
v_gene: TRBV28
j_gene: TRBJ1-6
CDR3aa: CASTKTDRGRTYNSPLHF
CDR3nt: TGTGCCAGCACTAAGACCGACAGGGGGCGGACCTATAATTCACCCCTCCACTTT

d_gene: NA
abundance: NA
len: 12
v_gene: TRBV29-1
j_gene: TRBJ1-2
CDR3aa: CSVLRILYGYTF
CDR3nt: TGCAGCGTTCTCAGGATCCTCTATGGCTACACCTTC

d_gene: NA
abundance: few
len: 15
v_gene: TRBV11-2
j_gene: TRBJ2-7
CDR3aa: CASSLEVRGAYEQYF
CDR3nt: TGTGCCAGCAGCTTAGAAGTTAGGGGGGCCTACGAGCAGTACTTC

d_gene: NA
abundance: NA
len: 14
v_gene: TRBV6-6
j_gene: TRBJ1-3
CDR3aa: CAGGEGFSGNTIYF
CDR3nt: TGTGCCGGGGGTGAAGGGTTCTCTGGAAACACCATATATTTT

d_gene: NA
abundance: few
len: 14
v_gene: TRBV10-1
j_gene: TRBJ2-2
CDR3aa: CASSESQYTGELFF
CDR3nt: TGCGCCAGCAGTGAGTCTCAATACACCGGGGAGCTGTTTTTT